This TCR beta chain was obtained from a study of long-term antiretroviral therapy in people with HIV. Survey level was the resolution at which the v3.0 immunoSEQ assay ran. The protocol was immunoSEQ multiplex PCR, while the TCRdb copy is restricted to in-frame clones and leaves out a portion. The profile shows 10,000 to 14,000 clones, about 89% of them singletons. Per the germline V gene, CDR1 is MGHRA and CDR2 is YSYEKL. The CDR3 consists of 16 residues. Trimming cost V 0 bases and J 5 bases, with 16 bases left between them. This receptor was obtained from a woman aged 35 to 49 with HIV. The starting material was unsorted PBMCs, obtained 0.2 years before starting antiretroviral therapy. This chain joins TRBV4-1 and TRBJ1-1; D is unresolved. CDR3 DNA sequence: TGCGCCAGCAGCCAAGATGTGGCAGCGGGAGATACTGAAGCTTTCTTT. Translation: CASSQDVAAGDTEAFF.